This T cell receptor beta chain originates from a study of graft-versus-host responses after intestinal transplantation. Study context: Transplant recipients had multivisceral, liver-intestinal, or isolated intestinal grafts. Each recipient received anti-thymocyte globulin induction, then tacrolimus and steroids for two to three years.

The protocol was immunoSEQ multiplex PCR, while the TCRdb copy is restricted to in-frame clones and leaves out a portion. The sample holds about 21,000 clones, roughly 87% seen once. The V and J ends lost 5 bases and 2 bases respectively, with 13 bases between them. Germline loops: CDR1 SQVTM, CDR2 ANQGSEA. This CDR3 contains 13 residues. Regarding the study as a whole: Circulating GvH clones peaking coincided with falling HvG clones soon after transplant. Present in recipient marrow, GvH clones included some that appeared first in ileum or blood.

With respect to this clone: Its antigen is not known.

The rearrangement joins TRBV29-1 to TRBJ2-7; D not resolved. Specimen: PBMCs, collected about 63 days after intestinal transplantation. The sequence was collected from a human patient who received an intestinal transplant, so some T cells may come from the graft donor. The CDR3 DNA sequence: TGCAGCGTTAAAGGACCTGCGGCCTACGAGCAGTACTTC. Amino acids: CSVKGPAAYEQYF.